Each of the 21 T cell receptor beta chains below was sequenced from the same sample in a study of CD8 T cells in ankylosing spondylitis. TCRdb re-analysed the 5' RACE reads in MiXCR, keeping a single row per CDR3 protein. The sample includes roughly 180,000 distinct CDR3 sequences, around a tenth of them seen just once. The specimen was blood, either unsorted or a sorted T cell fraction (not recorded which). The receptors shown here come from a male donor with ankylosing spondylitis or in good health (not recorded which).

This clonotype was counted many times. V gene TRBV29-1 combines with J gene TRBJ1-3, with D tentatively TRBD1 (6 bases). Germline assignment: CDR1 SQVTM and CDR2 ANQGSEA. V shed 2 bases and J shed 5 bases, with 16 bases lying between them. This CDR3 comprises 15 residues. CDR3 amino acids: CSVEPQGADRNTIYF. CDR3 DNA sequence: TGCAGCGTTGAACCACAGGGTGCAGACAGAAACACCATATATTTT.

There are many counts of this clonotype. This chain uses TRBV6-1 with TRBJ1-3, with D unresolved. Germline V CDR1 and CDR2: MNHNS, SASEGT. CDR3 size: 14 residues. V lost 6 bases, J lost 0 bases, and 9 bases lay in between. CDR3 bases: TGTGCCAGCAGCTCAGTCGTCTCTGGAAACACCATATATTTT. Translating gives CASSSVVSGNTIYF.

This clonotype was recorded at least ten times. CDR3 residues: CASSVGSDNSPLHF. For the CDR3, the DNA is TGTGCCAGCAGCGTAGGGAGTGATAATTCACCCCTCCACTTT. The chain combines TRBV9 with TRBJ1-6; no clear D. Germline V gene sequence: CDR1 SGDLS, CDR2 YYNGEE. There are 14 residues in the CDR3. Between the trimmed V and J ends, which lost 0 bases and 5 bases, there was a span of 6 bases.

This clonotype showed up many times. The V call is TRBV12-3 or TRBV12-4, the J call TRBJ1-2; D remains unclear. The ends were cut back, 1 base at V and 1 base at J, with 7 bases in the middle. The CDR3 runs 14 residues. CDR3 residues: CASSLEGVNYGYTF. CDR3 nucleotides: TGTGCCAGCAGTTTAGAGGGAGTTAACTATGGCTACACCTTC.

At least ten counts were recorded for this clonotype. This chain uses TRBV5-1 with TRBJ2-2; D call uncertain. Per the germline V gene, CDR1 is SGHRS and CDR2 is YFSETQ. The CDR3 is 15 residues long. V lost 4 bases and J lost 1, with 11 bases in between. CDR3 sequence reads: CASSRSGENTGELFF. In nucleotides, the CDR3 is TGCGCCAGCAGCCGCTCTGGAGAGAACACCGGGGAGCTGTTTTTT.

This clonotype came up many times. This rearrangement joins TRBV15 to TRBJ2-3; maybe TRBD1 (6 bases). This CDR3 spans 15 amino acids. Germline assignment: CDR1 LNHNV and CDR2 YYDKDF (reference sequence). Deletions cut 1 base from V and 3 bases from J, with 11 bases between. CDR3: CATSRGAGTTDTQYF. The CDR3 DNA follows: TGTGCCACCAGCAGAGGAGCCGGGACAACAGATACGCAGTATTTT.

This clonotype was recorded many times. The chain has TRBV5-1 and TRBJ2-1; 8 bases align to TRBD1. The CDR3 covers 16 residues. Germline lookup yields CDR1 SGHRS and CDR2 YFSETQ. The junction had 9 bases not matched to a gene; V was cut back by 6 bases and J by 1 base. CDR3 in DNA: TGCGCCAGCACCTGGACAGGGACTGGTTCCTACAATGAGCAGTTCTTC. It translates to CASTWTGTGSYNEQFF.

This clonotype was found many times. The chain joins TRBV20-1 to TRBJ2-4, with D possibly being TRBD1 (7 bases). The CDR3 runs to 15 residues. Germline V CDR1 and CDR2: DFQATT, SNEGSKA (reference sequence). V shed 6 bases and J shed 0 bases, with 15 bases lying between them. The DNA for the CDR3 is TGCAGTGCGACTGACAGGGACTTAGCCAAAAACATTCAGTACTTC. Its translation is CSATDRDLAKNIQYF.

This clonotype was observed at least ten times. The rearrangement uses TRBV5-1 and TRBJ2-3; D remains ambiguous. Germline V gene data show CDR1 as SGHRS and CDR2 as YFSETQ. This CDR3 contains 15 residues. Trimming took off 0 bases at V and 2 bases at J, with 10 bases between the two ends. CDR3 coding DNA: TGCGCCAGCAGCTTGGACGGTGAATCCACAGATACGCAGTATTTT. This codes for CASSLDGESTDTQYF.

In its sample, this clonotype was seen many times. The V gene is TRBV20-1, the J gene TRBJ1-1; 8 positions agree with TRBD1. Germline lookup yields CDR1 DFQATT and CDR2 SNEGSKA (reference sequence). J lost 4 bases, V lost 6 bases, and 13 bases had no gene match. The CDR3 has 15 amino acids. The CDR3 loop is CSALGQGAPVTEAFF. The DNA for the CDR3 is TGCAGTGCCCTAGGGCAGGGGGCGCCTGTCACTGAAGCTTTCTTT.

This clonotype has ten or more counts. This chain connects TRBV4-3 to TRBJ2-7, with 7 bases that match TRBD1. With 0 bases clipped from V and 0 bases from J, the junction kept 11 bases outside the gene matches. Germline CDR1 reads LGHNA; CDR2 reads YSLEER. The length of the CDR3 is 18 residues. The CDR3 region is CASSQDVSPTGFSYEQYF. CDR3 DNA: TGCGCCAGCAGCCAAGATGTTTCCCCGACAGGGTTCTCCTACGAGCAGTACTTC.

This clonotype was seen at least ten times. The gene calls are TRBV5-1 and TRBJ2-1, with D possibly being TRBD2 (5 bases). The V end was cut by 4 bases, the J end by 8 bases, with 16 bases between. The CDR3 spans 14 residues. In germline, CDR1 is SGHRS, CDR2 YFSETQ. CDR3 amino acids: CASSPLGEGDEQFF. The CDR3 DNA sequence: TGCGCCAGCAGCCCATTGGGAGAGGGCGATGAGCAGTTCTTC.

The chain uses TRBV5-5 and TRBJ2-7, with unresolved D. The germline V gene encodes CDR1 SGHKS and CDR2 YYEKEE (reference sequence). The CDR3 loop spans 14 amino acids. V lost 3 bases to trimming and J lost 0 bases, with 10 bases between them. The DNA of the CDR3 is TGTGCCAGCAGCTCAAATGACCCCTCCTACGAGCAGTACTTC. Encoded protein: CASSSNDPSYEQYF.

This clonotype was detected ten times or more. This chain connects TRBV3-1 to TRBJ1-6; TRBD1 is a possible D gene (5 bases). The CDR3 has 17 residues. V lost 4 bases and J lost 7, with 20 bases in between. Germline CDR1 is LGHDT and CDR2 is YNNKEL (reference sequence). The CDR3 spells CASSLGPGPGVNSPLHF. The DNA of the CDR3 is TGTGCCAGCAGCCTGGGACCCGGCCCTGGTGTGAATTCACCCCTCCACTTT. The variable domain in full, with the rest retrieved from reference TRBV3-1 and TRBJ1-6, is DTAVSQTPKYLVTQMGNDKSIKCEQNLGHDTMYWYKQDSKKFLKIMFSYNNKELIINETVPNRFSPKSPDKAHLNLHINSLELGDSAVYFCASSLGPGPGVNSPLHFGNGTRLTVT.

This clonotype occurred a few times. The chain joins TRBV5-1 to TRBJ2-7, with 8 bases that match TRBD1. CDR3 length: 13 amino acids. Germline values: CDR1 SGHRS, CDR2 YFSETQ. The junction had 5 bases not matched to a gene; V was cut back by 3 bases and J by 6 bases. Here the CDR3 reads CASSWKTGGEQYF. The CDR3 DNA reads as TGCGCCAGCAGCTGGAAAACAGGGGGCGAGCAGTACTTC.

This clonotype was seen a handful of times. The chain employs TRBV7-2 and TRBJ2-7; D uncertain. The CDR3 length is 14 residues. Trimming pared 2 bases from V and 6 bases from J, leaving 14 bases between. The V gene's germline CDR1 is SGHTA and CDR2 FQGNSA. Here the CDR3 DNA reads TGTGCCAGCAGCTTAAGTACCCTTAGCACCGAGCAGTACTTC. This encodes CASSLSTLSTEQYF.

The table lists this clonotype with many counts. This rearrangement joins TRBV5-1 to TRBJ2-1; D gene uncertain. V lost 1 base, J lost 0 bases, and 8 bases lay in between. The CDR3 runs to 15 residues. Germline V gene data show CDR1 as SGHRS and CDR2 as YFSETQ. CDR3 sequence: CASSLWEDSYNEQFF. The DNA for the CDR3 is TGCGCCAGCAGCTTGTGGGAAGACTCCTACAATGAGCAGTTCTTC.

This clonotype was recorded at least ten times. This rearrangement joins TRBV29-1 to TRBJ2-3; tentative D call: TRBD2 (6 bases). Germline V CDR1 and CDR2: SQVTM, ANQGSEA. CDR3 size: 14 residues. V lost 7 bases and J 0 bases, leaving 14 bases between the germline ends. The CDR3 nucleotides are TGCAGCGGCTGGACCGGGACTAGCACAGATACGCAGTATTTT. As protein: CSGWTGTSTDTQYF.

The rearrangement joins TRBV28 to TRBJ2-1; D uncertain. CDR1 and CDR2 (germline): MDHEN, SYDVKM. V was pared by 6 bases and J by 0 bases, with 21 bases between. CDR3 length: 18 residues. CDR3 residues: CASSPRPATLSSYNEQFF. The CDR3, as DNA: TGTGCCAGCAGCCCCCGGCCAGCCACCCTGAGCTCCTACAATGAGCAGTTCTTC.

This clonotype has at least ten counts. The chain links TRBV7-9 to TRBJ1-2, with D uncertain. Trimming cost V 4 bases and J 2 bases, with 14 bases left between them. Germline values: CDR1 SEHNR, CDR2 FQNEAQ (reference sequence). The CDR3 is 15 amino acids. In nucleotides, the CDR3 is TGTGCCAGCAGCTACGCCTTCGAGACGAACTATGGCTACACCTTC. Amino acid sequence: CASSYAFETNYGYTF.

This clonotype was detected many times. The chain carries TRBV7-2 and TRBJ2-3; D remains unclear. The V gene lost 3 bases and the J gene lost 5 bases, with 9 bases spanning the gap. There are 13 residues in the CDR3. Germline V gene lookup returns CDR1 SGHTA and CDR2 FQGNSA. In DNA, the CDR3 is TGTGCCAGCAGCTTTCCGTGGGGAGATACGCAGTATTTT. Amino acid sequence: CASSFPWGDTQYF. The variable domain in full, completed from reference TRBV7-2 and TRBJ2-3, reads GAGVSQSPSNKVTEKGKDVELRCDPISGHTALYWYRQSLGQGLEFLIYFQGNSAPDKSGLPSDRFSAERTGGSVSTLTIQRTQQEDSAVYLCASSFPWGDTQYFGPGTRLTVL.